This T cell receptor beta chain was recorded in a study of blood T cell repertoires in COVID-19. The overall study: Specimens from acute and convalescent COVID-19 originated in the United States, Italy and Spain.

In germline, CDR1 is LNHNV, CDR2 YYDKDF (reference sequence). The CDR3 has 16 residues. Unmatched junction bases numbered 9, after V lost 3 bases and J lost 6 bases. Adults between roughly 18 and 90 years of age took part from fewer than 30 US areas. Two negative PCRs, clearance, or symptom resolution had been documented for recovered Cohort 3 donors. Some clones are missing from TCRdb's copy, which holds only in-frame ones; the method was immunoSEQ multiplex PCR. The sample lists 300,000 to 400,000 clones; around 90% were seen once. The specimen was PBMCs or T cells enriched from blood (not recorded which). The chain combines TRBV15 with TRBJ2-2, with 8 bases fitting TRBD1. The TCR was taken from a woman between 18 and 30 years old who had recovered from COVID-19. CDR3 sequence reads: CATSRGSGGRSGELFF. The CDR3 DNA reads as TGTGCCACCAGCAGGGGCTCAGGGGGCAGGTCCGGGGAGCTGTTTTTT.